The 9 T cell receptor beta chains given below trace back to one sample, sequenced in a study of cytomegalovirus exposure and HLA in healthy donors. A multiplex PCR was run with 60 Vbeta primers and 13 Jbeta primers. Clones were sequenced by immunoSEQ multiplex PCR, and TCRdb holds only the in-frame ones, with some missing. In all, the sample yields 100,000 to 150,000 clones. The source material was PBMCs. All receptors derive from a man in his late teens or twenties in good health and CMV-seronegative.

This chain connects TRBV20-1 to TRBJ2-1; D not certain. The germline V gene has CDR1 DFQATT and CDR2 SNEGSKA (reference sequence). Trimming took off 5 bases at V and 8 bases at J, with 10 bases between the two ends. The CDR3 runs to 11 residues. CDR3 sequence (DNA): TGCAGTGCTCCCCGTCGGGATGAGCAGTTCTTC. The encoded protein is CSAPRRDEQFF.

The DNA for the CDR3 is TGCGCCAGCAGTGAGTCTTCGAGAGGAGATTCAAACTATGGCTACACCTTC. As protein: CASSESSRGDSNYGYTF. The chain uses TRBV10-1 and TRBJ1-2, with D hard to call. Germline assignment: CDR1 WNHNN and CDR2 SYGVQD (reference sequence). Between the trimmed V and J ends, which lost 0 bases and 2 bases, there was a span of 16 bases. The CDR3 totals 17 residues.

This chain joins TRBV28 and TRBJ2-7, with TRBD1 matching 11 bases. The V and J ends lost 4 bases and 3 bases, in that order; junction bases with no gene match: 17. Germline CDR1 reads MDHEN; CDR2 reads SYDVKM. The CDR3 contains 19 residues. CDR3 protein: CASSYPPGTGGKTNYEQYF. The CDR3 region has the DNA TGTGCCAGCAGTTATCCGCCCGGGACAGGGGGTAAGACGAACTACGAGCAGTACTTC.

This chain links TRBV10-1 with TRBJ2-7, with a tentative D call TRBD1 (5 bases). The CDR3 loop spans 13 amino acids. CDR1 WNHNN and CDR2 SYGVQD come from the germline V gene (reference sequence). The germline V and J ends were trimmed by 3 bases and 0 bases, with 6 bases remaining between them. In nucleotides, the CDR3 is TGCGCCAGCAGTGAAGACAGCTCCTACGAGCAGTACTTC. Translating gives CASSEDSSYEQYF.

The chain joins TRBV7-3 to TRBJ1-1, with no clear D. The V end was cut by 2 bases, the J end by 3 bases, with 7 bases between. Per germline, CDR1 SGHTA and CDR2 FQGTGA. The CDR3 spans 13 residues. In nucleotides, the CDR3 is TGTGCCAGCAGCTTATCCAGATACACTGAAGCTTTCTTT. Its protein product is CASSLSRYTEAFF. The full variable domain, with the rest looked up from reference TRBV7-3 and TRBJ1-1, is GAGVSQTPSNKVTEKGKYVELRCDPISGHTALYWYRQSLGQGPEFLIYFQGTGAADDSGLPNDRFFAVRPEGSVSTLKIQRTERGDSAVYLCASSLSRYTEAFFGQGTRLTVV.

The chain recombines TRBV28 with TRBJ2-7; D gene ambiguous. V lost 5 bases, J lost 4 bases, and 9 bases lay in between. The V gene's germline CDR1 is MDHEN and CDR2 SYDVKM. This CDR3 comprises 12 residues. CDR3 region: CASSLTYYEQYF. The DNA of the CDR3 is TGTGCCAGCAGTCTCACTTATTACGAGCAGTACTTC. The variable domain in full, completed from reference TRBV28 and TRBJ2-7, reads DVKVTQSSRYLVKRTGEKVFLECVQDMDHENMFWYRQDPGLGLRLIYFSYDVKMKEKGDIPEGYSVSREKKERFSLILESASTNQTSMYLCASSLTYYEQYFGPGTRLTVT.

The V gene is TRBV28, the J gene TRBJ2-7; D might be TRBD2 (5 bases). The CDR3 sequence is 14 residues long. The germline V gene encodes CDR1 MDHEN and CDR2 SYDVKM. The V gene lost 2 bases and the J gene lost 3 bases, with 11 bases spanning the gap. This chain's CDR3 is CASSLAGGSYEQYF. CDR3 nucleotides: TGTGCCAGCAGTTTAGCGGGCGGCAGCTACGAGCAGTACTTC.

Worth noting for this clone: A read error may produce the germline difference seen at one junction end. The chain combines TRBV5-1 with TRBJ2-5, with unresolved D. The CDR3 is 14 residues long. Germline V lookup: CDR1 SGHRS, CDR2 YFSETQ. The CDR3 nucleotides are TGCGCCAGCAGCCTGGGGTTGCGGCAAGAGGCCCAGTACTTC. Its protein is CASSLGLRQEAQYF.

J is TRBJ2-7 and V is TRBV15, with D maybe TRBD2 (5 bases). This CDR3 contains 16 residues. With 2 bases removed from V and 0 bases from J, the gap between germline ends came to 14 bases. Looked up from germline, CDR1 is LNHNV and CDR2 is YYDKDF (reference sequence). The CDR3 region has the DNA TGTGCCACCAGCAGAACGGGAAAACTGGGCTCCTACGAGCAGTACTTC. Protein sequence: CATSRTGKLGSYEQYF.